A selection of T cell receptor beta chains follows, all from one sample in a study of blood T cells in healthy people across ages. TCRdb re-analysed the 5' RACE reads in MiXCR, keeping a single row per CDR3 protein. The sample lists around 1,000,000 distinct CDR3 sequences, under 40% occurring once. Sequencing was carried out using blood. The receptors shown here come from a man aged 18 to 30 in good health. Each CDR3 is given with its conserved first and last residue. The D gene is left open where the match is weak. Size tells how often a clone was seen (once, few, many) or the class of an expanded clone, and some rows leave it out.

j_call d_call clone_size v_call cdr3_aa cdr3_nt
TRBJ2-7 TRBD1 once TRBV30 CAWKTGAAYEQYF TGTGCCTGGAAGACAGGGGCTGCCTACGAGCAGTACTTC
TRBJ2-5 . few TRBV28 CASSLPTGFLETQYF TGTGCCAGCAGCCTCCCCACGGGGTTCTTGGAGACCCAGTACTTC
TRBJ1-1 TRBD1 few TRBV20-1 CSAARGDRENTEAFF TGCAGTGCTGCCCGTGGGGACAGGGAGAACACTGAAGCTTTCTTT
TRBJ2-1 TRBD2 few TRBV11-2 CASSLISVGLAGIYNEQFF TGTGCCAGCAGCTTAATCAGTGTCGGACTAGCGGGGATATACAATGAGCAGTTCTTC
TRBJ2-3 . few TRBV20-1 CSARGAESPQYF TGCAGTGCTAGAGGTGCAGAGTCCCCGCAGTATTTT
TRBJ1-6 . few TRBV7-2 CASSSVTYSGSYNSPLHF TGTGCCAGCAGCTCAGTGACCTACTCAGGGAGCTATAATTCACCCCTCCACTTT
TRBJ1-1 . once TRBV12-3/TRBV12-4 CASSQGKRNTEAFF TGTGCCAGCTCACAGGGTAAAAGGAACACTGAAGCTTTCTTT
TRBJ2-1 . many TRBV7-3 CASSLEGTHFYNEQFF TGTGCCAGCAGCCTCGAGGGGACTCACTTCTACAATGAGCAGTTCTTC
TRBJ2-7 TRBD1 few TRBV12-3/TRBV12-4 CASQVAGGYEQYF TGTGCCAGCCAAGTGGCAGGGGGCTACGAGCAGTACTTC
TRBJ1-1 TRBD1 . TRBV5-1 CASRLRDRGYTEAFF TGCGCCAGCAGGTTGCGGGACAGGGGGTACACTGAAGCTTTCTTT
TRBJ2-3 . . TRBV6-6 CASTTGATVDTQYF TGTGCCAGCACCACGGGGGCAACGGTCGATACGCAGTATTTT
TRBJ2-5 . . TRBV4-3 CASSQGGGPGVETQYF TGCGCCAGCAGCCAAGGCGGGGGCCCCGGGGTAGAGACCCAGTACTTC
TRBJ2-1 . . TRBV7-8 CASSPLAGYYNEQFF TGTGCCAGCAGCCCCCTAGCAGGGTACTACAATGAGCAGTTCTTC
TRBJ1-5 . few TRBV6-5 CASSYSGGWEPQHF TGTGCCAGCAGTTACTCGGGTGGATGGGAGCCCCAGCATTTT
TRBJ2-3 . once TRBV27 CASSPLSGFTDTQYF TGTGCCAGCAGTCCTCTTAGCGGTTTCACAGATACGCAGTATTTT
TRBJ1-1 . . TRBV3-1 CASSSSPGSEAFF TGTGCCAGCAGCTCCTCCCCGGGGTCTGAAGCTTTCTTT